The T cell receptor beta chain described here comes from a study of T-cell memory formation after mild COVID-19. Study overall: Largely, the TCR clusters proved donor specific. Findings and limits, study-wide: Mainly CM and EM harbored the contracting CD4+ clones; mainly EMRA harbored the CD8+ ones.

TCRdb reprocessed the 5' RACE reads via MiXCR and lists one record per CDR3 protein. The top ten hold roughly an eighth of the sample, which has about 470,000 distinct CDR3 sequences, around a sixth seen once. CDR3 length: 12 amino acids. Germline loops: CDR1 MNHNS, CDR2 SASEGT. Trimming removed 1 base from V and 1 base from J, with 2 bases in between. As concerns this clonotype: Its antigen is unidentified.

This rearrangement joins TRBV6-1 to TRBJ2-7; D not certain. Sequencing was done on a sample of PBMCs or a T cell subset sorted from them (not recorded which). This receptor was identified in an adult woman who had mild COVID-19 (a few samples of this study predate the infection). Cell type and time point are not known. The CDR3 is CASSEGSYEQYF. The CDR3 nucleotides are TGTGCCAGCAGTGAAGGTTCCTACGAGCAGTACTTC.